This T cell receptor (beta chain) was observed in a study of radiotherapy plus CTLA-4 blockade in lung cancer (dated by TCRdb to 2016 to 2019). Some background on the complete study: Objective responses occurred in 18% of enrolled patients, and 31% achieved disease control. The research as a whole found: After treatment with radiotherapy and ipilimumab, TCR clones that originated in tumors expanded in peripheral blood. Increased serum interferon-beta after radiation, together with early dynamic changes in blood T cell clones, were reported to be the strongest predictors of response.

Library creation used the immunoSEQ multiplex PCR assay. Imported from immuneACCESS, the table was reduced by TCRdb to in-frame sequences with V and J called. These copies leave out some clones; in studies compared against another copy, an unresolved V gene accounts for under half, and the cause of the remainder is not known. A total of about 25,000 clones appear in this sample, over 70% of them only once. The ten largest make up roughly 3.5% of the sample. For CDR1 and CDR2, the germline V gene lists SGHAT and FQNNGV. Reading from cysteine to phenylalanine, the CDR3 counts 19 amino acids. CDR3 DNA only is kept here, 57 bases in frame from base 1. After removal of 5 bases from V and 3 bases from J, the junction retains 21 bases not matched to a gene. In this study, focal radiation therapy paired with CTLA-4 blockade (ipilimumab) was tested in patients who had chemo-refractory metastatic non-small-cell lung cancer.

Of note for this clone: It lacks a known antigen. No clone much larger than this one lies a single base away; base qualities are absent.

This specimen was peripheral blood, taken from a patient treated with radiotherapy plus ipilimumab. The chain is made from TRBV11-2 and TRBJ2-5, with TRBD2 identical over 7 junction bases. The TCR sequence derives from a human donor with non-small cell lung cancer who had stable disease on radiotherapy plus ipilimumab. The CDR3 protein is CASSINLARASGGKETQYF. The DNA reads as follows: TGTGCCAGCAGCATCAACCTAGCCCGGGCTAGCGGAGGGAAAGAGACCCAGTACTTC.